This TCR beta chain originates from a study of blood T cell repertoires in COVID-19. Turning to the study itself: Italy, Spain and the United States were the sources of the convalescent and acute COVID-19 samples. The cDNA or gDNA used as material had been derived from T cells, B-cell-depleted T cells, or PBMCs.

With V trimmed by 1 base and J by 3 bases, 9 bases remained unmatched. CDR3 length equals 17 residues. From germline, CDR1 is SGHNT and CDR2 YYREEE (reference sequence). Authors' data handling: Cell counts per sample came from amplifying reference gene primers. Method: immunoSEQ multiplex PCR; TCRdb's copy keeps in-frame clones and lacks some. V and J calls and clone size follow that table, whereas D and trimming were derived from the DNA. Found here are about 24,000 clones, 89% of them singletons; the top ten hold around 28%. This TCR was sampled from a woman between 65 and 79 years old with active COVID-19. The sequencing sample was made of peripheral blood. V usage is TRBV5-4 and J usage is TRBJ2-3; 9 bases fit TRBD2. CDR3: CASSLPGGGAVTDTQYF. The CDR3 DNA is TGTGCCAGCAGCTTGCCGGGCGGGGGGGCCGTGACAGATACGCAGTATTTT. The full variable domain, completed using reference TRBV5-4 and TRBJ2-3, is ETGVTQSPTHLIKTRGQQVTLRCSSQSGHNTVSWYQQALGQGPQFIFQYYREEENGRGNFPPRFSGLQFPNYSSELNVNALELDDSALYLCASSLPGGGAVTDTQYFGPGTRLTVL.